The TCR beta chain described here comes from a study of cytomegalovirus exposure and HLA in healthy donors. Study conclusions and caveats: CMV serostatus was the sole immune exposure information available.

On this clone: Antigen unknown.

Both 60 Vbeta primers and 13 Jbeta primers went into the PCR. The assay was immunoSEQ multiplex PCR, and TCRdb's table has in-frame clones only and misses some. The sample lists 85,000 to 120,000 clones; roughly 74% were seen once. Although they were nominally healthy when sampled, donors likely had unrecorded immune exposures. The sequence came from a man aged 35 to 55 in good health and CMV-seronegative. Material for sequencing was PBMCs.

CDR3 in DNA: TGTGCCAGTAGTATCGCTGGCAGGCAGACAGATACGCAGTATTTT. This codes for CASSIAGRQTDTQYF. V gene TRBV19 combines with J gene TRBJ2-3; D not certain. Between the trimmed V and J ends, which lost 3 bases and 3 bases, there was a span of 13 bases. The CDR3 consists of 15 residues. Germline V CDR1 and CDR2: LNHDA, SQIVND (reference sequence).